This TCR beta chain emerged from a study of T cells in Graves' hyperthyroidism and ophthalmopathy. Across the study: Peripheral blood was obtained at initial diagnosis, preceding any treatment. Regarding the study as a whole: Among thyroid clonotypes expanded above 0.001, most also appeared in blood.

This clonotype has ten or more counts. The antigen remains unidentified. TCR beta CDR3 regions were amplified from RNA. The TCR CDR3 first-round RT-PCR relied on the HTBI primer set. MiXCR was run by TCRdb on the multiplex PCR reads, yielding one entry per CDR3 protein. Among under 450,000 distinct CDR3 sequences listed, roughly 17% were seen once. From germline, CDR1 is MDHEN and CDR2 SYDVKM. The CDR3 has 15 amino acids. Between the trimmed V and J ends, which lost 3 bases and 1 base, there was a span of 10 bases. Uncontrolled infection, other autoimmune disease, pregnancy or lactation disqualified patients from enrolment. When hyperthyroidism was first diagnosed, the blood sample was taken, preceding any ophthalmopathy symptoms.

Source material: blood. The source is a woman in her thirties with Graves' hyperthyroidism that later progressed to Graves' ophthalmopathy. The chain employs TRBV28 and TRBJ1-5; D remains ambiguous. DNA of the CDR3: TGTGCCAGCAGTTTGAATATTTTAAGCAATCAGCCCCAGCATTTT. It specifies CASSLNILSNQPQHF.